The 11 T cell receptor beta chains given below trace back to one sample, sequenced in a study of control samples from healthy donors and cancer patients. Clones were sequenced by immunoSEQ multiplex PCR, and TCRdb holds only the in-frame ones, with some missing. The sample gives 160,000 or so clones, nearly 96% of which show up once; 0.85% to 1.3% is in the top ten. What was sequenced was blood. The receptors were gathered from a woman aged 25 to 39 in good health.

The V and J genes are TRBV11-2 and TRBJ2-1; perhaps TRBD2 as D (6 bases). CDR3 length: 15 amino acids. Looked up from germline, CDR1 is SGHAT and CDR2 is FQNNGV. The V end was cut by 2 bases, the J end by 0 bases, with 8 bases between. The CDR3: CASSLTSSSYNEQFF. CDR3 nucleotide sequence: TGTGCCAGCAGCTTAACTAGCAGCTCCTACAATGAGCAGTTCTTC. Supplemented by reference TRBV11-2 and TRBJ2-1, the full variable domain reads EAGVAQSPRYKIIEKRQSVAFWCNPISGHATLYWYQQILGQGPKLLIQFQNNGVVDDSQLPKDRFSAERLKGVDSTLKIQPAKLEDSAVYLCASSLTSSSYNEQFFGPGTRLTVL.

The chain employs TRBV24-1 and TRBJ2-1; TRBD2 matches at 10 bases. Per germline, CDR1 KGHDR and CDR2 SFDVKD. V lost 3 bases, J lost 10 bases, and 8 bases stayed unmatched. There are 15 residues in the CDR3. CDR3 loop: CATSDPQRGGNEQFF. In nucleotides, the CDR3 is TGTGCCACCAGTGATCCTCAGCGGGGGGGCAACGAGCAGTTCTTC.

The chain uses TRBV11-2 and TRBJ2-3; the D gene is possibly TRBD1 (6 bases). The CDR3 totals 15 residues. V lost 3 bases and J lost 2, with 12 bases in between. Germline CDR1 reads SGHAT; CDR2 reads FQNNGV. Here the CDR3 reads CASSLDSFSTDTQYF. In DNA, the CDR3 is TGTGCCAGCAGCTTGGACAGTTTCTCCACAGATACGCAGTATTTT.

This sequence joins TRBV5-4 and TRBJ2-2; D gene ambiguous. Germline V gene lookup returns CDR1 SGHNT and CDR2 YYREEE (reference sequence). This CDR3 region has 17 residues. The V and J ends lost 3 bases and 4 bases respectively, with 19 bases between them. The CDR3 coding sequence is TGTGCCAGCAGCTCACACCGCGCACCGCCGCGCACCGGGGAGCTGTTTTTT. This gives the protein CASSSHRAPPRTGELFF.

The V and J genes are TRBV7-9 and TRBJ2-1; 10 bases align to TRBD2. Germline CDR1 is SEHNR and CDR2 is FQNEAQ (reference sequence). V lost 2 bases, J lost 9 bases, and 4 bases stayed unmatched. CDR3 length: 14 amino acids. Here the CDR3 DNA reads TGTGCCAGCAGCTTATTAGCGGGAGGTGGTGAGCAGTTCTTC. Amino acid sequence: CASSLLAGGGEQFF.

V and J are TRBV6-1 and TRBJ2-7; D not certain. Per germline, CDR1 MNHNS and CDR2 SASEGT. This CDR3 comprises 12 residues. The ends were cut back, 1 base at V and 6 bases at J, with 7 bases in the middle. CDR3 residues: CASSEGRSEQYF. The CDR3 bases are TGTGCCAGCAGTGAAGGACGTTCCGAGCAGTACTTC.

The rearrangement uses TRBV19 and TRBJ1-5, with D uncertain. V dropped 5 bases and J dropped 2 bases, with 13 bases sitting between them. Germline CDR1 is LNHDA and CDR2 is SQIVND (reference sequence). CDR3 length: 15 amino acids. The DNA for the CDR3 is TGTGCCAGTAGTGGGGTCCCTAGGGGCAATCAGCCCCAGCATTTT. It yields the protein CASSGVPRGNQPQHF. The full variable domain, its missing parts supplied by reference TRBV19 and TRBJ1-5, is DGGITQSPKYLFRKEGQNVTLSCEQNLNHDAMYWYRQDPGQGLRLIYYSQIVNDFQKGDIAEGYSVSREKKESFPLTVTSAQKNPTAFYLCASSGVPRGNQPQHFGDGTRLSIL.

The gene calls are TRBV30 and TRBJ2-5; 8 bases map to TRBD1. This CDR3 is 15 amino acids long. The V segment lost 2 bases and the J segment 6 bases; nucleotides outside the gene matches: 11. Germline lookup yields CDR1 GTSNPN and CDR2 SVGIG (reference sequence). CDR3 region: CAWSPIGQGKKTQYF. In DNA form, the CDR3 reads TGTGCCTGGAGTCCCATAGGACAGGGTAAAAAGACCCAGTACTTC.

The chain carries TRBV7-9 and TRBJ2-7, with D perhaps matching TRBD1 (6 bases). The length of the CDR3 is 14 residues. Germline-derived CDR1 and CDR2 are SEHNR and FQNEAQ (reference sequence). Trimming cost V 0 bases and J 3 bases, with 9 bases left between them. In DNA, the CDR3 is TGTGCCAGCAGCTTAGCCGGCAGGGGCTACGAGCAGTACTTC. It yields the protein CASSLAGRGYEQYF.

The chain uses TRBV29-1 and TRBJ2-1, with D possibly TRBD2 on 6 matching bases. The length of the CDR3 is 15 residues. From germline, CDR1 is SQVTM and CDR2 ANQGSEA. V gave up 3 bases and J gave up 9 bases, with 21 bases separating them. For the CDR3, the DNA is TGCAGCGTTGAGGGACCCCTCCGGGAGAAAGGTGAGCAGTTCTTC. This sequence encodes CSVEGPLREKGEQFF.

This clone was counted once. This sequence joins TRBV28 and TRBJ1-5, with D possibly matching TRBD1 (5 bases). The germline gives CDR1 MDHEN, CDR2 SYDVKM. This CDR3 comprises 14 residues. Trimming pared 3 bases from V and 3 bases from J, leaving 9 bases between. In DNA, the CDR3 is TGTGCCAGCAGTTTGGTGACAGTCAATCAGCCCCAGCATTTT. Translating it yields CASSLVTVNQPQHF.